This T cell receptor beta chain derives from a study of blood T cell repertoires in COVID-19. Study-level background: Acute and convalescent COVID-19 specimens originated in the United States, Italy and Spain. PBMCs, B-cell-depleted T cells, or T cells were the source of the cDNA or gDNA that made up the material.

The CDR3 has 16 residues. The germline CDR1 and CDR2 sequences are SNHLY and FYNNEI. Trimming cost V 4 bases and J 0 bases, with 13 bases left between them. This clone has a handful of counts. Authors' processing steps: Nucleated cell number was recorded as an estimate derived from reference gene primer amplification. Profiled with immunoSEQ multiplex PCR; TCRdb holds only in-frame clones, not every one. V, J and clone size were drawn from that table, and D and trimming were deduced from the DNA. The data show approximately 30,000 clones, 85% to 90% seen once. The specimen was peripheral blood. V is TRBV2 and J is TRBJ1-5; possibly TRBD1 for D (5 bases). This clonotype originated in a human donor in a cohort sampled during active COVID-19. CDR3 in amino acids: CASSGAGLGSNQPQHF. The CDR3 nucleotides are TGTGCCAGCAGTGGCGCGGGGCTAGGTAGCAATCAGCCCCAGCATTTT. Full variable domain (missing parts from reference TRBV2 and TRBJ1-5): EPEVTQTPSHQVTQMGQEVILRCVPISNHLYFYWYRQILGQKVEFLVSFYNNEISEKSEIFDDQFSVERPDGSNFTLKIRSTKLEDSAMYFCASSGAGLGSNQPQHFGDGTRLSIL.